The 29 T cell receptor beta chains reported below all come from one sample, sequenced in a study of T cell responses to AZD1222 COVID-19 vaccine (dated by TCRdb to the early 2020s). The method was the immunoSEQ multiplex PCR assay. This is the immuneACCESS table as TCRdb keeps it, with only in-frame sequences that have V and J called. A part of the clones is gone; compared with another copy, unresolved V genes explain less than half, and the rest is unexplained. The sample table records 95,000 or so clones; roughly 89% of these occur just once. The leading ten clones occupy around 4% of the sample. The time point label of this sample denotes: baseline before first vaccination. Sample: peripheral blood, taken on day 0 of AZD1222 vaccination. The receptors come from an adult in good health.

A single count supports this clone. The chain recombines TRBV7-9 with TRBJ1-2, with TRBD1 identical over 9 bases. Germline assignment: CDR1 SEHNR and CDR2 FQNEAQ (reference sequence). The J segment lost 6 bases and the V segment lost 5 bases, leaving 16 bases of the junction unmatched. The CDR3 is 17 amino acids. CDR3 coding DNA: TGTGCCAGCAGCCCGCTGGCCCGGGACAGGGAACTGCATGGCTACACCTTC. As protein: CASSPLARDRELHGYTF.

J is TRBJ1-6 and V is TRBV6-5, with D possibly TRBD1 on 5 matching bases. Looked up from germline, CDR1 is MNHEY and CDR2 is SVGAGI. The CDR3 is made up of 15 amino acids. V was trimmed by 7 bases and J by 10 bases, leaving 20 bases between them. CDR3 DNA: TGTGCCAGCACCGCAGACGGTGGGGGGAACTCACCCCTCCACTTT. Its protein is CASTADGGGNSPLHF.

This sequence joins TRBV19 and TRBJ2-1; 10 nucleotides align to TRBD2. The J segment lost 7 bases and the V segment lost 5 bases, leaving 5 bases of the junction unmatched. CDR1 is LNHDA, CDR2 SQIVND, per germline (reference sequence). This CDR3 contains 14 residues. For the CDR3, the DNA is TGTGCCAGTAGTCGAGCGGGGGGGCAAAATGAGCAGTTCTTC. It translates to CASSRAGGQNEQFF.

The rearrangement joins TRBV5-6 to TRBJ2-7, with D perhaps assigned TRBD1 or TRBD2 (5 bases each). Germline CDR1 is SGHDT and CDR2 is YYEEEE. The V gene lost 3 bases and the J gene lost 3 bases, with 16 bases spanning the gap. CDR3 length: 15 residues. CDR3 DNA: TGTGCCAGCAGCTCGGGGACGGTACCTTTCTACGAGCAGTACTTC. Translation gives CASSSGTVPFYEQYF.

In its sample, this clone was seen once. V is TRBV30 and J is TRBJ1-2; 7 nucleotides align to TRBD1. The germline CDR1 and CDR2 sequences are GTSNPN and SVGIG (reference sequence). The CDR3 has 12 residues. The ends lost 8 bases at V and 7 bases at J; junction bases unmatched: 10. CDR3 DNA: TGTGCCAGCCTGACAGGGAATCGTGGCTACACCTTC. Amino acids: CASLTGNRGYTF.

The chain joins TRBV7-2 to TRBJ1-1; D is ambiguous. V was pared by 1 base and J by 3 bases, with 9 bases between. Germline-derived CDR1 and CDR2 are SGHTA and FQGNSA. The length of the CDR3 is 14 residues. The CDR3 loop reads CASSLGVGYTEAFF. The CDR3 DNA sequence: TGTGCCAGCAGCTTAGGAGTCGGTTACACTGAAGCTTTCTTT.

This clone turned up a few times. The chain recombines TRBV11-2 with TRBJ2-7, with D possibly called TRBD1 or TRBD2 (5 bases each). Germline CDR1 SGHAT, CDR2 FQNNGV. Trimming left V 4 bases short and J 10 bases short, with 14 bases between. The CDR3 totals 12 residues. The CDR3 loop reads CASSYALRGQYF. CDR3 nucleotides: TGTGCCAGCAGCTACGCCCTACGGGGCCAGTACTTC.

This clone has a handful of counts. The chain links TRBV18 to TRBJ1-1; D uncertain. Germline V gene data show CDR1 as KGHSH and CDR2 as LQKENI. Trimming left V 3 bases short and J 4 bases short, with 15 bases between. The CDR3 has 15 residues. The CDR3 nucleotides read TGTGCCAGCTCACCGCTGGCCCGGCTAGGCACTGAAGCTTTCTTT. Encoded protein: CASSPLARLGTEAFF.

CDR3: CASSQAGRDTEAFF. In DNA, the CDR3 is TGTGCCAGCAGCCAAGCAGGGAGGGACACTGAAGCTTTCTTT. The chain links TRBV4-2 to TRBJ1-1, with D tentatively TRBD1 (5 bases). V lost 1 base and J 3 bases, leaving 9 bases between the germline ends. The CDR3 contains 14 residues. In germline, CDR1 is LGHNA, CDR2 YNFKEQ.

The chain couples TRBV7-2 to TRBJ2-5; D not resolved. This CDR3 is built from 13 residues. Germline CDR1 and CDR2: SGHTA and FQGNSA. Trimming cost V 7 bases and J 1 base, with 10 bases left between them. The CDR3 DNA follows: TGTGCCAGCACCCCCAGGAGCCAAGAGACCCAGTACTTC. Encoded protein: CASTPRSQETQYF.

The chain recombines TRBV20-1 with TRBJ2-1; D may correspond to TRBD1 or TRBD2 (5 bases each). This CDR3 has 14 amino acids. CDR1 and CDR2 (germline): DFQATT, SNEGSKA (reference sequence). V was cut by 3 bases and J by 9 bases, with 18 bases left in between. The DNA of the CDR3 is TGCAGTGCTAGTCCCTTTGAGGGGCAGGCTGAGCAGTTCTTC. Protein: CSASPFEGQAEQFF.

The chain is built from TRBV4-3 and TRBJ1-3, with D hard to call. Looked up from germline, CDR1 is LGHNA and CDR2 is YSLEER. Trimming removed 4 bases from V and 3 bases from J, with 16 bases in between. The CDR3 covers 16 residues. CDR3 region: CASSLRASEGGNTIYF. CDR3 DNA sequence: TGCGCCAGCAGCCTACGGGCCTCCGAGGGTGGAAACACCATATATTTT.

The chain uses TRBV4-1 and TRBJ1-2; the D gene is possibly TRBD1 (5 bases). The V gene lost 0 bases and the J gene lost 2 bases, with 19 bases spanning the gap. Germline V lookup: CDR1 MGHRA, CDR2 YSYEKL. The length of the CDR3 is 18 residues. CDR3 sequence: CASSQEVGGWTGNYGYTF. The CDR3 DNA reads as TGCGCCAGCAGCCAAGAAGTGGGGGGGTGGACGGGAAACTATGGCTACACCTTC.

The chain uses TRBV6-5 and TRBJ1-2; TRBD1 agrees at 8 bases. This CDR3 comprises 13 residues. V lost 5 bases and J lost 5; bases outside the gene matches: 4. Germline CDR1 is MNHEY and CDR2 is SVGAGI. The DNA for the CDR3 is TGTGCCAGCAGTACCACAGGGGGTTATGGCTACACCTTC. As protein: CASSTTGGYGYTF.

The V call is TRBV28, the J call TRBJ1-5; no reliable D call. With 1 base removed from V and 6 bases from J, the gap between germline ends came to 7 bases. There are 13 residues in the CDR3. CDR1 and CDR2 (germline): MDHEN, SYDVKM. As DNA, the CDR3 is TGTGCCAGCAGTTTATCGGACGGTCAGCCCCAGCATTTT. Protein product: CASSLSDGQPQHF.

The V and J genes are TRBV10-1 and TRBJ1-5; possible D gene TRBD1, 5 bases. The CDR3 is 16 amino acids. Trimming removed 5 bases at V and 4 bases at J, with 18 bases between. The germline V gene encodes CDR1 WNHNN and CDR2 SYGVQD (reference sequence). CDR3 sequence (DNA): TGCGCCAGCAGTCGGATGATGACAGCCTATAATCAGCCCCAGCATTTT. This codes for CASSRMMTAYNQPQHF.

This chain links TRBV5-1 with TRBJ1-4; tentative D call: TRBD1 (6 bases). Germline V lookup: CDR1 SGHRS, CDR2 YFSETQ. Trimming cost V 0 bases and J 7 bases, with 19 bases left between them. This CDR3 is 17 amino acids long. In DNA, the CDR3 is TGCGCCAGCAGCTTGGCCCAACAGGGAACGTACGGTGAAAAACTGTTTTTT. Translating it yields CASSLAQQGTYGEKLFF.

This clone was seen once. V is TRBV18 and J is TRBJ1-5; D possibly corresponds to TRBD1 (5 bases). Trimming took 2 bases from V and 6 from J, leaving 8 bases between them. CDR1 is KGHSH, CDR2 LQKENI, per germline. This CDR3 spans 13 amino acids. The CDR3 reads CASSPMGGQPQHF. CDR3 coding DNA: TGTGCCAGCTCACCAATGGGGGGTCAGCCCCAGCATTTT.

The chain has TRBV6-2 or TRBV6-3 and TRBJ1-5; weak D call: TRBD1 (5 bases). The CDR3 length is 13 residues. From germline, CDR1 is MNHEY and CDR2 SVGEGT. Trimming left V 5 bases short and J 4 bases short, with 9 bases between. CDR3 sequence: CASSRQRNQPQHF. The CDR3 nucleotides are TGTGCCAGCAGTCGACAGAGAAATCAGCCCCAGCATTTT.

This chain links TRBV15 with TRBJ2-7; TRBD1 aligns across 7 bases. The CDR3 covers 15 residues. Germline CDR1 reads LNHNV; CDR2 reads YYDKDF (reference sequence). V lost 0 bases and J lost 3; bases outside the gene matches: 5. CDR3 DNA sequence: TGTGCCACCAGCAGAGAAAGCAGGGGGAACTACGAGCAGTACTTC. As protein: CATSRESRGNYEQYF.

This clone has more than one count but fewer than ten. V gene TRBV28 combines with J gene TRBJ2-7; either TRBD1 or TRBD2 may fit D (7 bases each). Germline CDR1 and CDR2: MDHEN and SYDVKM. V lost 1 base, J lost 5 bases, and 18 bases lay in between. The CDR3 spans 16 residues. Here the CDR3 reads CASSLSSGAGGDEQYF. CDR3 DNA sequence: TGTGCCAGCAGTTTATCTTCCGGGGCAGGGGGGGACGAGCAGTACTTC. Full variable domain (remainder filled in from reference TRBV28 and TRBJ2-7): DVKVTQSSRYLVKRTGEKVFLECVQDMDHENMFWYRQDPGLGLRLIYFSYDVKMKEKGDIPEGYSVSREKKERFSLILESASTNQTSMYLCASSLSSGAGGDEQYFGPGTRLTVT.

The chain has TRBV6-5 and TRBJ2-7; D is perhaps TRBD1 (5 bases). V dropped 6 bases and J dropped 3 bases, with 9 bases sitting between them. CDR3 size: 12 residues. Germline V lookup: CDR1 MNHEY, CDR2 SVGAGI. The CDR3 sequence is CASSLQDYEQYF. The DNA for the CDR3 is TGTGCCAGCAGCTTACAGGACTACGAGCAGTACTTC.

The chain links TRBV30 to TRBJ1-5; maybe TRBD1 (6 bases). The CDR3 spans 13 residues. In germline, CDR1 is GTSNPN, CDR2 SVGIG (reference sequence). Trimming removed 8 bases at V and 3 bases at J, with 14 bases between. CDR3: CAATGSSNQPQHF. Here the CDR3 DNA reads TGTGCCGCCACAGGGTCTTCCAATCAGCCCCAGCATTTT.

This chain joins TRBV11-2 and TRBJ1-2, with 8 bases that match TRBD1. The CDR3 extends over 13 amino acids. CDR1 is SGHAT and CDR2 is FQNNGV in the germline V gene. V lost 4 bases to trimming and J lost 8 bases; unmatched junction nucleotides: 6. CDR3 sequence: CASSSTGADGYTF. CDR3 sequence (DNA): TGTGCCAGCAGCTCGACAGGGGCGGACGGCTACACCTTC.

The chain links TRBV5-4 to TRBJ1-2; perhaps TRBD1 as D (6 bases). V was clipped by 1 base and J by 3 bases, with 10 bases between them. CDR3 size: 14 residues. Germline V gene sequence: CDR1 SGHNT, CDR2 YYREEE (reference sequence). CDR3 amino acids: CASSLRAGDYGYTF. In DNA form, the CDR3 reads TGTGCCAGCAGCTTGCGGGCAGGGGACTATGGCTACACCTTC.

The chain joins TRBV4-1 to TRBJ2-2, with 7 nucleotides matching TRBD2. CDR3 length equals 13 residues. Germline CDR1 MGHRA, CDR2 YSYEKL. J lost 1 base, V lost 11 bases, and 4 bases had no gene match. CDR3 coding DNA: TGCGCCTCGGGGGGACTGAACACCGGGGAGCTGTTTTTT. Amino acid sequence: CASGGLNTGELFF.

This rearrangement joins TRBV27 to TRBJ2-1; 13 nucleotides match TRBD2. The V segment lost 5 bases and the J segment 9 bases; nucleotides outside the gene matches: 7. From germline, CDR1 is MNHEY and CDR2 SMNVEV (reference sequence). CDR3 length equals 15 residues. The CDR3 DNA follows: TGTGCCAGCAGTCTCGCCGGGACTAGCGGGGTTGAGCAGTTCTTC. This translates into CASSLAGTSGVEQFF.

The chain links TRBV29-1 to TRBJ2-4; 7 bases align to TRBD1. CDR3 size: 13 residues. Germline trimming cut 6 bases from V and 4 bases from J; bases unmatched to any gene: 6. Germline CDR1 and CDR2: SQVTM and ANQGSEA. The CDR3 DNA reads as TGCAGCGTCCCCGGGACAGCTAAAAACATTCAGTACTTC. This sequence encodes CSVPGTAKNIQYF.

The chain couples TRBV6-5 to TRBJ1-5; 10 positions agree with TRBD1. Germline V gene lookup returns CDR1 MNHEY and CDR2 SVGAGI. J gave up 7 bases and V 9 bases, and 9 bases lay outside the gene matches. The length of the CDR3 is 14 residues. The CDR3 sequence is CASTRQGARQPQHF. CDR3 DNA: TGTGCCAGTACCCGACAGGGGGCGAGGCAGCCCCAGCATTTT.